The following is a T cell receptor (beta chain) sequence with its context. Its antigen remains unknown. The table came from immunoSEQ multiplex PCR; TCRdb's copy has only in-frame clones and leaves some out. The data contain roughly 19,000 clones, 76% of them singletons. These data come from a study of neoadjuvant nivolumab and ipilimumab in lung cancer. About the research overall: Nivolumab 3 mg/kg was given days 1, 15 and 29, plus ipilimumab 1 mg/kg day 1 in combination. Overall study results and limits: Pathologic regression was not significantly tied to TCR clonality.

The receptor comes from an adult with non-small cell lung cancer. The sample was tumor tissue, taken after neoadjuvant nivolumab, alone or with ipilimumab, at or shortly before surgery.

The CDR3 is CASSAGGPPYEQYF. CDR3 nucleotide sequence: TGTGCCAGCAGTGCGGGAGGGCCCCCCTACGAGCAGTACTTC. The chain has TRBV6-6 and TRBJ2-7; 9 nucleotides align to TRBD2. The CDR3 runs 14 residues. CDR1 and CDR2 from the germline V gene are MNHNY and SVGAGI (reference sequence). V dropped 5 bases and J dropped 2; count of bases not matched to a gene: 4.